The rows below give T cell receptor beta chains drawn from one sample of a study of T cells in localized non-small cell lung cancer. The assay was immunoSEQ multiplex PCR, and TCRdb's table has in-frame clones only and misses some. This sample has around 45,000 clones, with approximately 86% found just once. The material sequenced was PBMCs, taken before any cancer treatment. All receptors derive from a man aged 40-75 years with stage II lung adenocarcinoma. Each CDR3 is given with its conserved first and last residue. Fields, in order: clone size, J gene, V gene, CDR3 length, D gene, CDR3 protein, CDR3 DNA. The D gene is left open where the match is weak. Only some rows state a clone size, as once, few, many or a class for expanded clones.

few TRBJ2-3 TRBV6-5 14 NA CASRRVGSVDTQYF TGTGCCAGCCGGCGTGTGGGGTCGGTCGATACGCAGTATTTT
NA TRBJ2-3 TRBV19 16 TRBD1 CASSIRGTGTADTQYF TGTGCCAGTAGTATAAGGGGGACAGGGACCGCAGATACGCAGTATTTT
NA TRBJ2-5 TRBV6-1 14 NA CASSERWRGETQYF TGTGCCAGCAGTGAGAGGTGGAGGGGTGAGACCCAGTACTTC
NA TRBJ1-4 TRBV2 15 NA CASSEVPWAPEKLFF TGTGCCAGCAGTGAAGTACCGTGGGCGCCGGAAAAACTGTTTTTT
few TRBJ2-3 TRBV7-2 13 TRBD2 CASSLETGGTQYF TGTGCCAGCAGCTTAGAGACGGGGGGAACGCAGTATTTT
NA TRBJ2-2 TRBV12-5 15 TRBD2 CASGPTSGYTGELFF TGTGCTAGTGGCCCGACTAGCGGATACACCGGGGAGCTGTTTTTT
NA TRBJ1-4 TRBV11-2 14 NA CASSPDGINEKLFF TGTGCCAGCAGCCCGGACGGGATTAATGAAAAACTGTTTTTT
NA TRBJ1-2 TRBV6-1 14 NA CASSETGTNYGYTF TGTGCCAGCAGCGAGACAGGTACTAACTATGGCTACACCTTC
NA TRBJ2-5 TRBV5-4 12 NA CASSLDWETQYF TGTGCCAGCAGCTTGGATTGGGAGACCCAGTACTTC
NA TRBJ2-5 TRBV7-9 14 TRBD1 CASSPRTGQETQYF TGTGCCAGCAGCCCCAGGACAGGACAAGAGACCCAGTACTTC
once TRBJ2-2 TRBV7-3 14 NA CASSPGTTTGELFF TGTGCCAGCAGCCCCGGGACAACTACCGGGGAGCTGTTTTTT
NA TRBJ2-1 TRBV2 17 TRBD1 CASSEAGIRTGANEQFF TGTGCCAGCAGTGAAGCGGGCATTAGGACAGGGGCGAATGAGCAGTTCTTC
NA TRBJ2-1 TRBV6-5 15 TRBD1 CASSPGTVNHNEQFF TGTGCCAGCAGTCCCGGGACAGTCAACCACAATGAGCAGTTCTTC
NA TRBJ1-4 TRBV11-2 11 NA CASSGIGKLFF TGTGCCAGCAGCGGAATTGGAAAACTGTTTTTT
NA TRBJ2-7 TRBV4-1 13 NA CASSLDGSYEQYF TGCGCCAGCAGCTTAGACGGTTCCTACGAGCAGTACTTC
NA TRBJ1-3 TRBV9 17 NA CASSEVWDSSSGNTIYF TGTGCCAGCAGCGAGGTCTGGGACTCCAGCTCTGGAAACACCATATATTTT
NA TRBJ1-4 TRBV19 17 TRBD1 CASSIRGTGPFQEKLFF TGTGCCAGTAGTATAAGAGGGACAGGGCCCTTCCAAGAAAAACTGTTTTTT
NA TRBJ2-1 TRBV7-6 15 TRBD2 CASSLASGGYNEQFF TGTGCCAGCAGCTTGGCTAGCGGGGGCTACAATGAGCAGTTCTTC
NA TRBJ1-3 TRBV9 16 NA CASSVEATNSGNTIYF TGTGCCAGCAGCGTAGAGGCGACTAACTCTGGAAACACCATATATTTT
NA TRBJ2-1 TRBV1 14 NA CTSSQEIQRREQFF TGCACCAGCAGCCAAGAAATCCAGCGGAGGGAGCAGTTCTTC
NA TRBJ1-4 TRBV28 18 TRBD1 CASSFNIYRGPYNEKLFF TGTGCCAGCAGTTTCAACATCTACAGGGGGCCGTATAATGAAAAACTGTTTTTT
NA TRBJ1-4 TRBV5-5 12 NA CASSLLNEKLFF TGTGCCAGCAGCTTGCTAAATGAAAAACTGTTTTTT
NA TRBJ2-2 TRBV19 16 NA CASSSERGGNTGELFF TGTGCCAGTAGTTCAGAGAGGGGGGGAAACACCGGGGAGCTGTTTTTT
NA TRBJ2-7 TRBV19 15 TRBD1 CASSIKGDRLGEQYF TGTGCCAGTAGTATTAAAGGGGACAGGCTGGGCGAGCAGTACTTC
NA TRBJ1-2 TRBV19 10 NA CASKKGGYTF TGTGCCTCCAAGAAGGGCGGCTACACCTTC
NA TRBJ2-3 TRBV6-6 15 TRBD1 CASSLGTGGADTQYF TGTGCCAGCAGTCTAGGGACAGGGGGCGCAGATACGCAGTATTTT
NA TRBJ1-5 TRBV7-9 18 NA CASSLGLRTDKNDQPQHF TGTGCCAGCAGCTTAGGACTGCGGACGGACAAGAACGATCAGCCCCAGCATTTT
NA TRBJ2-7 TRBV21-1 18 NA CASSKRGTSGGYSYEQYF TGTGCCAGCAGCAAAAGAGGGACTAGCGGCGGTTATTCCTACGAGCAGTACTTC
NA TRBJ1-6 TRBV27 17 TRBD1 CASRLKAGQGVGSPLHF TGTGCCAGCAGACTCAAAGCCGGACAGGGTGTAGGGTCACCCCTCCACTTT